A selection of T cell receptor beta chains follows, all from one sample in a study of shared clonotypes between healthy human individuals. Here immunoSEQ multiplex PCR was the method, and the copy in TCRdb shows in-frame clones only, minus some. The sample lists 2 million to 2.5 million clones, 80% to 95% seen once, with around 0.38% in the top ten. Material for sequencing was naive CD4+ T cells from PBMCs. The source is a young man in good health. Some clones in this sample may be carry-over from other donors' samples. The CDR3 runs from the conserved cysteine through the conserved F or W.

cdr3_aa	j_call	v_call
CASSPLRLAGETQYF	TRBJ2-5	TRBV7-6
CASSQGFIETQYF	TRBJ2-5	TRBV4-2
CASSLVGVSVEKLFF	TRBJ1-4	TRBV7-6
CASSLLGQGFHEQFF	TRBJ2-1	TRBV5-1
CASSRTGITNEKLFF	TRBJ1-4	TRBV28
CASSHQREGRDTQYF	TRBJ2-3	TRBV28
CASSSRGRNTEAFF	TRBJ1-1	TRBV2
CASSQGMAEAFF	TRBJ1-1	TRBV7-3
CASSQSGGEYEQYF	TRBJ2-7	TRBV7-3
CASSLPQGTYGYTF	TRBJ1-2	TRBV28
CASSFLRTENYEQYF	TRBJ2-7	TRBV11-2
CASSPGVSGRVTGELFF	TRBJ2-2	TRBV5-4